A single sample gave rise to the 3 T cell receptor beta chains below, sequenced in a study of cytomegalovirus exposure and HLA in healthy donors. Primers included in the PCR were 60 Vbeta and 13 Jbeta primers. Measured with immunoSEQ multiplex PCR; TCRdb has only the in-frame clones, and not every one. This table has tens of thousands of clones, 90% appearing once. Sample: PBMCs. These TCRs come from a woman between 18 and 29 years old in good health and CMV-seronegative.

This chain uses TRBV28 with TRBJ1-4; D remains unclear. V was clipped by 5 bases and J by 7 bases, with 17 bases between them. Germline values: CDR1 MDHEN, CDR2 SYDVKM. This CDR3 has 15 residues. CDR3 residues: CASSPPRGGGEKLFF. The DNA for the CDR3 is TGTGCCAGCAGTCCTCCCCGGGGAGGTGGTGAAAAACTGTTTTTT.

This CDR3 reads CASSSPGQELYGYTF. The CDR3, as DNA: TGTGCCAGCAGTTCCCCGGGACAGGAGCTCTATGGCTACACCTTC. This chain joins TRBV28 and TRBJ1-2, with 8 bases aligning to TRBD1. The germline gives CDR1 MDHEN, CDR2 SYDVKM. There are 15 residues in the CDR3. V was clipped by 4 bases and J by 4 bases; unmatched bases: 8.

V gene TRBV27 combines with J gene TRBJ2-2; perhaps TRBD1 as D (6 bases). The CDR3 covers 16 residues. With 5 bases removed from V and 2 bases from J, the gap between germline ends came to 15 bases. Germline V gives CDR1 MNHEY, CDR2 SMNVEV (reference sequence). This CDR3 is CASSPLGHLNTGELFF. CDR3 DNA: TGTGCCAGCAGTCCCCTGGGACACCTTAACACCGGGGAGCTGTTTTTT.